The following is a T cell receptor beta chain sequence with its context. Antigen: not known. The source of the sample is a study of identical twins. Whole-study results and caveats: Out-of-frame TCR alpha sharing in monozygotic twins exceeded recombination model predictions. Abundant beta clonotypes from cord blood bore fewer insertions; memory repertoires lacked this pattern.

V lost 5 bases and J lost 12, with 19 bases in between. The CDR3 runs to 12 residues. Germline CDR1 is DFQATT and CDR2 is SNEGSKA (reference sequence). Each CDR3 protein is one row after TCRdb ran MiXCR on the 5' RACE reads. The sample consists of about 530,000 distinct CDR3 sequences, approximately 20% of them appearing once. Donors were all healthy Caucasians. This sample also appeared in a second study, on yellow fever vaccine responses in identical twins.

This TCR was recovered from a woman younger than 30 in good health. The chain joins TRBV20-1 to TRBJ1-2; D might be TRBD1 (5 bases). Sequencing was done on a sample of CD4+ T cells sorted from blood. The DNA for the CDR3 is TGCAGTGCTTTCCCCACTCCGGGACGGCACACCTTC. Translating it yields CSAFPTPGRHTF.